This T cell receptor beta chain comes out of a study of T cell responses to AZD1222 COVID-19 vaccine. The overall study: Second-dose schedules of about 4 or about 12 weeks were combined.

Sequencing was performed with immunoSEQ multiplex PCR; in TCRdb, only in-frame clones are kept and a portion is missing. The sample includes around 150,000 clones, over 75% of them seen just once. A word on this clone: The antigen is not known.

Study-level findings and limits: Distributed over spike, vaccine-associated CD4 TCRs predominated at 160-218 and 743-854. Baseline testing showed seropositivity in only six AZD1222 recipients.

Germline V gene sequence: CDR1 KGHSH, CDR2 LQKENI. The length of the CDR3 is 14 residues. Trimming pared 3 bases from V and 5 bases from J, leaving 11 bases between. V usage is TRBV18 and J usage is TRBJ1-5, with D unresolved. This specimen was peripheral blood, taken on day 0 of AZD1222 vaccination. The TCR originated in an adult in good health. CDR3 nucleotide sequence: TGTGCCAGCTCACCGGCTTTAGCCGATCAGCCCCAGCATTTT. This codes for CASSPALADQPQHF.